This T cell receptor (beta chain) was recorded in a study of blood T cell repertoires in COVID-19. Overall study context: Samples representing acute and convalescent COVID-19 were sourced from the United States, Italy and Spain. PBMCs, B-cell-depleted T cells, or T cells provided the cDNA or gDNA that made up the material.

Under the authors' procedure: Reference gene primer amplification gave estimated nucleated cell counts. TCRdb keeps only in-frame clones here, not all; method: immunoSEQ multiplex PCR. The V and J calls and the clone size are those of that table, but D and trimming were determined from the DNA. The table has 70,000 or so clones, under 85% seen once. CDR1 and CDR2 from the germline V gene are LNHNV and YYDKDF (reference sequence). The CDR3 has 15 residues. The V end was cut by 3 bases, the J end by 6 bases, with 15 bases between. The V gene is TRBV15, the J gene TRBJ2-1, with D possibly matching TRBD1 (5 bases). The sequence was obtained from a man aged 70-80 years with acute or convalescent COVID-19. Input material: peripheral blood. The CDR3 DNA follows: TGTGCCACCAGCAGGTGGGGCGGATCATTCAATGAGCAGTTCTTC. This sequence encodes CATSRWGGSFNEQFF.